The 14 T cell receptor beta chains below all came from one sample that was sequenced in a study of tumor-infiltrating lymphocytes in primary liver carcinoma. Unsorted bulk tissue, about 18-32 mg of it, served as the source for co-extraction of RNA and DNA. The authors made TCR beta cDNA from around 500 ng total RNA with a constant-region primer. Slightly modified ARM-PCR with three nested multiplex PCR rounds yielded TCR beta libraries. Forward primers for TRBV1-TRBV30 and a C-beta reverse primer served the first two PCR rounds, at roughly 10 cycles each. TCRdb redid the calling of the multiplex PCR reads with MiXCR, one entry per CDR3 protein. Of 84,000 or so distinct CDR3 sequences detected, 72% appear once; the ten largest clones hold roughly a fifth. The sample was liver tumor tissue from sampling region 1. Stated subset: tumor region T1, superior pole. The receptors originated from a man in his forties with primary liver carcinoma and hepatitis B virus infection.

V and J are TRBV11-2 and TRBJ2-2, with 10 bases aligning to TRBD1. The junction had 11 bases not matched to a gene; V was cut back by 8 bases and J by 5 bases. CDR3 length equals 16 residues. The germline V gene has CDR1 SGHAT and CDR2 FQNNGV. CDR3 sequence reads: CASCWGQGLDTGELFF. The CDR3 DNA reads as TGTGCCAGCTGCTGGGGACAGGGGTTGGATACCGGGGAGCTGTTTTTT.

Details on this clonotype: Compared with germline, one end of the junction differs, possibly owing to a read error. The chain has TRBV5-4 and TRBJ2-5, with a weak D call TRBD1 (5 bases). Germline V lookup: CDR1 SGHNT, CDR2 YYREEE (reference sequence). This CDR3 spans 14 amino acids. CDR3 protein: CASSARAREDTQYF. The CDR3 nucleotides are TGTGCCAGCAGCGCCCGGGCCAGGGAAGATACCCAGTACTTC.

Turning to this clonotype: No conserved phenylalanine or tryptophan is present at the end of the CDR3, so a read error is the likely explanation. The DNA is omitted, as the CDR3 cannot be located on it reliably, and the CDR3 follows TCRdb's listing. This sequence joins TRBV11-2 and TRBJ2-2; TRBD2 is the table's D call, not checked against the DNA. Germline CDR1 SGHAT, CDR2 FQNNGV. The CDR3 length is 16 residues, termini included. CDR3 loop: CASSLVALAGAGEMFL.

In this sample, this clonotype turned up many times. The CDR3 sequence: CASSLATTLSNQPQHF. The CDR3 DNA reads TGTGCCAGCAGCTTAGCGACGACGCTATCGAATCAGCCCCAGCATTTT. The chain recombines TRBV7-8 with TRBJ1-5; D call uncertain. V was shortened by 0 bases and J by 4 bases, with 13 bases between the two germline ends. Germline values: CDR1 SGHVS, CDR2 FQNEAQ. The CDR3 consists of 16 residues.

The chain joins TRBV12-3 or TRBV12-4 to TRBJ1-2, with a possible D match to TRBD1 (6 bases). Trimming shortened V by 3 bases and J by 2 bases, and 13 bases separated the two germline ends. The CDR3 runs 15 residues. CDR3: CASSFGGATNYGYTF. DNA of the CDR3: TGTGCCAGCAGTTTCGGGGGCGCTACCAACTATGGCTACACCTTC.

The sample holds many counts of this clonotype. The germline gene is not matched at one end of the junction; a read error may be the cause. The rearrangement uses TRBV6-2 or TRBV6-3 and TRBJ2-2; D perhaps matches TRBD2 (5 bases). The CDR3 totals 15 residues. Germline V gene data show CDR1 as MNHEY and CDR2 as SVGEGT. The CDR3 sequence is CASSYSLGSPGVLFF. The CDR3 DNA follows: TGTGCCAGCAGTTACTCACTTGGTTCCCCCGGGGTGCTGTTTTTT.

The rearrangement joins TRBV28 to TRBJ2-7; 7 nucleotides align to TRBD1. CDR3 size: 15 residues. V was pared by 6 bases and J by 4 bases, with 12 bases of the junction left unmatched. Germline CDR1 reads MDHEN; CDR2 reads SYDVKM. In DNA form, the CDR3 reads TGTGCCAGCAGCCCACAAAGGGGGCAATGTTACGAGCAGTACTTC. Translating it yields CASSPQRGQCYEQYF.

This clonotype was seen a handful of times. V and J are TRBV30 and TRBJ2-1; perhaps TRBD2 as D (5 bases). V gave up 2 bases and J gave up 4 bases, with 12 bases separating them. Looked up from germline, CDR1 is GTSNPN and CDR2 is SVGIG (reference sequence). This CDR3 comprises 14 residues. As DNA, the CDR3 is TGTGCCTGGAGTTTGGTAGCGAGGTACAATGAGCAGTTCTTC. This codes for CAWSLVARYNEQFF. The full variable domain, completed using reference TRBV30 and TRBJ2-1, is SQTIHQWPATLVQPVGSPLSLECTVEGTSNPNLYWYRQAAGRGLQLLFYSVGIGQISSEVPQNLSASRPQDRQFILSSKKLLLSDSGFYLCAWSLVARYNEQFFGPGTRLTVL.

The genes are TRBV12-3 or TRBV12-4 and TRBJ2-7; D possibly corresponds to TRBD2 (5 bases). The CDR3 extends over 13 amino acids. Trimming cost V 7 bases and J 13 bases, with 23 bases left between them. CDR3 loop: CASTRREYYWQYF. The CDR3 coding sequence is TGTGCCAGCACCCGACGGGAATACTACTGGCAATACTTC.

On this clonotype itself: A much larger clone lies one base from this, so it may be a read error. V gene TRBV25-1 combines with J gene TRBJ2-3; D remains unclear. The CDR3 length is 14 residues. The germline gives CDR1 MGHDK, CDR2 SYGVNS. The CDR3 here is CASIEYRRTDTQYF. In DNA, the CDR3 is TGTGCCAGCATTGAATATAGAAGAACAGATACGCAGTATTTT.

The rearrangement uses TRBV28 and TRBJ2-3; 9 bases are shared with TRBD1. V lost 5 bases and J lost 2; bases outside the gene matches: 14. The germline CDR1 and CDR2 sequences are MDHEN and SYDVKM. The CDR3 has 18 amino acids. CDR3 nucleotide sequence: TGTGCCAGCAGTATGGACAGGGGAGGGAGCGGGACCACAGATACGCAGTATTTT. Translation gives CASSMDRGGSGTTDTQYF.

The sample holds one count of this clonotype. V usage is TRBV11-2 and J usage is TRBJ2-2; TRBD2 is a possible D gene (5 bases). V shed 3 bases and J shed 15 bases, with 20 bases lying between them. The germline CDR1 and CDR2 sequences are SGHAT and FQNNGV. The CDR3 totals 14 residues. CDR3 region: CASSFLGDTGEMFF. The CDR3, as DNA: TGTGCCAGCAGCTTCCTAGGCGACACCGGGGAAATGTTTTTT. Full variable domain (rest looked up from reference TRBV11-2 and TRBJ2-2): EAGVAQSPRYKIIEKRQSVAFWCNPISGHATLYWYQQILGQGPKLLIQFQNNGVVDDSQLPKDRFSAERLKGVDSTLKIQPAKLEDSAVYLCASSFLGDTGEMFFGEGSRLTVL.

Concerning this clonotype: A much larger clone sits a single nucleotide away, making a read error possible. The V and J genes are TRBV2 and TRBJ2-1; D unclear. The CDR3 is 12 amino acids. Germline V CDR1 and CDR2: SNHLY, FYNNEI. V lost 10 bases, J lost 1 base, and 8 bases lay in between. The DNA for the CDR3 is TGTGCCAACCAAGAGTCCTACAATGAGCAGTTCTTC. It specifies CANQESYNEQFF.

This clonotype appeared a few times. The chain uses TRBV28 and TRBJ1-6, with D possibly TRBD1 on 5 matching bases. Germline V lookup: CDR1 MDHEN, CDR2 SYDVKM. With 8 bases removed from V and 0 bases from J, the gap between germline ends came to 14 bases. This CDR3 region has 16 residues. The CDR3 coding sequence is TGTGCCAGCGGGGACCCGGGAAGCTCCTATAATTCACCCCTCCACTTT. Translating it yields CASGDPGSSYNSPLHF.